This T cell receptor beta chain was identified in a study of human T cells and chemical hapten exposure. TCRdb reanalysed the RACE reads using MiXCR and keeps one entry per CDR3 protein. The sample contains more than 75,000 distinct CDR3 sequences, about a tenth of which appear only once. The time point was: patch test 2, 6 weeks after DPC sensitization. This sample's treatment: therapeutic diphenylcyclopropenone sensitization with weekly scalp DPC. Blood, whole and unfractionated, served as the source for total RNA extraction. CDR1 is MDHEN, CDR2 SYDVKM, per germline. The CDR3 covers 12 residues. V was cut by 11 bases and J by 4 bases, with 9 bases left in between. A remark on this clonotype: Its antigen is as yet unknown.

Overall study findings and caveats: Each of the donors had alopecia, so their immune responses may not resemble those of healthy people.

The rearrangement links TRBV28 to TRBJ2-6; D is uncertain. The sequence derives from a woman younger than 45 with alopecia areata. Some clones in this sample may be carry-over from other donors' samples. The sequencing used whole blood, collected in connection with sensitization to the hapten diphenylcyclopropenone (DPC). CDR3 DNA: TGTGCCCACTCCGACGGGGCCAACGTCCTGACTTTC. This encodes CAHSDGANVLTF.